These T cell receptor beta chains were read from a single sample in a study of neurological immune-mediated disorders. TCRdb redid the calling of the 5' RACE reads with MiXCR, one entry per CDR3 protein. The table records some 25,000 distinct CDR3 sequences, 6.5% to 8% of them present only once. The specimen sequenced was PBMCs. The receptors were sampled from a woman aged 40 to 49 in good health. CDR3s include the opening cysteine and the closing phenylalanine or tryptophan. The D gene is left open where the match is weak. The listing skips clone size in some rows; elsewhere it reads once, few, many or a size class.

V	D	size	J	DNA	CDR3
TRBV10-1	.	many	TRBJ2-2	TGCGCCAGCAGTAGGGGGGTCGGGGAGCTGTTTTTT	CASSRGVGELFF
TRBV14	.	medium-sized	TRBJ2-1	TGTGCCAGCAGCCTTCAGCAGGGGAACGTCAATGAGCAGTTCTTC	CASSLQQGNVNEQFF
TRBV5-1	.	many	TRBJ2-7	TGCGCCAGCAGCTTGAGTTTTAGCGGTTTCTCCTACGAGCAGTACTTC	CASSLSFSGFSYEQYF
TRBV20-1	TRBD2	many	TRBJ2-3	TGCAGTGCTAAAATAGCGGGAGTCACAGATACGCAGTATTTT	CSAKIAGVTDTQYF
TRBV20-1	.	many	TRBJ2-1	TGCAGTGCTAGAGATCTAACAGGGTACAATGAGCAGTTCTTC	CSARDLTGYNEQFF
TRBV18	TRBD2	many	TRBJ2-2	TGTGCCAGCTCACCTGAAAGACCGGCGGGAGGGGCGGAGCTGTTTTTT	CASSPERPAGGAELFF
TRBV9	.	many	TRBJ2-5	TGTGCCAGCAGCTACAGGGCTCGGGGGGAGACCCAGTACTTC	CASSYRARGETQYF
TRBV5-6	.	many	TRBJ1-5	TGTGCCAGCAGCTTGGGACTTAGCAATCAGCCCCAGCATTTT	CASSLGLSNQPQHF
TRBV7-2	.	many	TRBJ2-3	TGTGCCAGCAGCTCCGTTATGGGGCCAGACACAGATACGCAGTATTTT	CASSSVMGPDTDTQYF
TRBV7-6	TRBD2	many	TRBJ2-1	TGTGCCAGCAGCTCACTAGCGGGGACATACAATGAGCAGTTCTTC	CASSSLAGTYNEQFF
TRBV20-1	TRBD2	many	TRBJ2-2	TGCAGTGCAAAGCGCCTAGCGGGCACCGGGGAGCTGTTTTTT	CSAKRLAGTGELFF
TRBV12-3/TRBV12-4	TRBD2	many	TRBJ2-1	TGTGCCAGCAGCGGGGGGGCCTACAATGAGCAGTTCTTC	CASSGGAYNEQFF
TRBV28	TRBD1	many	TRBJ2-1	TGTGCCAGCAGCTTGCCCCAGACAGGGGTCGGCCATGAGCAGTTCTTC	CASSLPQTGVGHEQFF
TRBV21-1	.	many	TRBJ1-1	TGTGCCAGCAGCTCCAACGACAGGGGGGGTACGAACACTGAAGCTTTCTTT	CASSSNDRGGTNTEAFF
TRBV12-3/TRBV12-4	TRBD2	many	TRBJ2-7	TGTGCCAGCAGTTCGGGACTAGCGGGAGTGGGGGAGCAGTACTTC	CASSSGLAGVGEQYF
TRBV5-1	TRBD1	medium-sized	TRBJ1-6	TGCGCCAGCAGCTCTACAGGGGCCAATTCACCCCTCCACTTT	CASSSTGANSPLHF
TRBV12-3/TRBV12-4	.	many	TRBJ1-2	TGTGCCAGCAGTTGGGAGGATAACTATGGCTACACCTTC	CASSWEDNYGYTF
TRBV5-1	TRBD2	many	TRBJ2-7	TGCGCCAGCGCTAATAGCGGGAACCCCTACGAGCAGTACTTC	CASANSGNPYEQYF
TRBV20-1	.	many	TRBJ2-7	TGCAGTGCTAGCCTGGGGGCGCTTCCCTACGAGCAGTACTTC	CSASLGALPYEQYF
TRBV5-1	.	many	TRBJ1-1	TGCGCCAGCAGCTACGACGGGTTGAACACTGAAGCTTTCTTT	CASSYDGLNTEAFF
TRBV10-3	.	many	TRBJ2-7	TGTGCCATCGCGACCGACCGAGGGGCAGCAATTACCTACGAGCAGTACTTC	CAIATDRGAAITYEQYF
TRBV5-1	.	many	TRBJ1-1	TGCGCCAGCTGCCGGCGACAGAACACTGAAGCTTTCTTT	CASCRRQNTEAFF
TRBV3-1	.	.	TRBJ1-1	TGTGCCAGCAGCAGAGCCCTGTCGGGACCCCGTAACACTGAAGCTTTCTTT	CASSRALSGPRNTEAFF
TRBV5-5	.	medium-sized	TRBJ2-1	TGTGCCAGCAGCTTTGGAAACAATGAGCAGTTCTTC	CASSFGNNEQFF
TRBV7-2	.	many	TRBJ1-5	TGTGCCAGCAGTCCGAGGGGAAATCAGCCCCAGCATTTT	CASSPRGNQPQHF
TRBV5-1	.	many	TRBJ1-5	TGCGCCAGCAGCTTGGAAGGACGGGTCAATCAGCCCCAGCATTTT	CASSLEGRVNQPQHF
TRBV4-1	.	many	TRBJ1-1	TGCGCCAGCAGCCGTGCCGGGGGCCCCTCGGGCACTGAAGCTTTCTTT	CASSRAGGPSGTEAFF
TRBV7-2	TRBD1	many	TRBJ2-1	TGTGCCAGCAGCTTAGACAGGGGTACCTACAATGAGCAGTTCTTC	CASSLDRGTYNEQFF
TRBV15	TRBD2	many	TRBJ2-3	TGTGCCACCAGCCTCCAAGCCGGGGGGAGCACAGATACGCAGTATTTT	CATSLQAGGSTDTQYF
TRBV12-3/TRBV12-4	.	.	TRBJ1-3	TGTGCCAGCAGTACCGGAACGGGCGACATATATTTT	CASSTGTGDIYF
TRBV10-3	.	many	TRBJ2-5	TGTGCCATCAGTGAAGGTCCGGGGGAGACCCAGTACTTC	CAISEGPGETQYF
TRBV12-3/TRBV12-4	.	few	TRBJ2-1	TGTGCCAGCACAACCCGTGTGGCTAATGAGCAGTTCTTC	CASTTRVANEQFF
TRBV20-1	TRBD2	many	TRBJ2-3	TGCAGTGCTAGAGGGGGAGCGGGGATCATAGATACGCAGTATTTT	CSARGGAGIIDTQYF
TRBV6-5	TRBD1	many	TRBJ1-3	TGTGCCAGCAGTTACGGGGACAGCCCTGGAAACACCATATATTTT	CASSYGDSPGNTIYF
TRBV5-1	.	many	TRBJ2-5	TGCGCCAGCAGTCGGCCCGGGACGGGAGAGACCCAGTACTTC	CASSRPGTGETQYF
TRBV7-9	.	many	TRBJ2-7	TGTGCCAGCAGCTTCCAAGGGGGGATAGGCGAGCAGTACTTC	CASSFQGGIGEQYF
TRBV5-1	.	many	TRBJ1-2	TGCGCCAGCAGCTCACGAACACACGTGGATGGCTACACCTTC	CASSSRTHVDGYTF
TRBV24-1	TRBD2	medium-sized	TRBJ2-7	TGTGCCACTTCTCCGACGGGAGGGCCCAACGAGCAGTACTTC	CATSPTGGPNEQYF
TRBV18	.	many	TRBJ1-6	TGTGCCAGCTCACCAGGGCCGGGGACACCCCTCCACTTT	CASSPGPGTPLHF
TRBV6-1	TRBD1	many	TRBJ2-5	TGTGCCAGCAGTATCGGACAGGGGGGGACCCAGTACTTC	CASSIGQGGTQYF
TRBV20-1	.	many	TRBJ2-5	TGCAGCAAACCTAATGGGGAGACCCAGTACTTC	CSKPNGETQYF
TRBV5-1	TRBD2	many	TRBJ2-1	TGCGCCAGCAGCGGCCCCAGGACTAGCGGGCTCTTCAATGAGCAGTTCTTC	CASSGPRTSGLFNEQFF
TRBV5-4	.	many	TRBJ1-5	TGTGCCAGCAGCCTTGGTATTCGGGGAAGTCAGCCCCAGCATTTT	CASSLGIRGSQPQHF
TRBV7-9	TRBD2	many	TRBJ2-2	TGTGCCAGCAGCTTAGGTGGGACTAGTATGGACACCGGGGAGCTGTTTTTT	CASSLGGTSMDTGELFF